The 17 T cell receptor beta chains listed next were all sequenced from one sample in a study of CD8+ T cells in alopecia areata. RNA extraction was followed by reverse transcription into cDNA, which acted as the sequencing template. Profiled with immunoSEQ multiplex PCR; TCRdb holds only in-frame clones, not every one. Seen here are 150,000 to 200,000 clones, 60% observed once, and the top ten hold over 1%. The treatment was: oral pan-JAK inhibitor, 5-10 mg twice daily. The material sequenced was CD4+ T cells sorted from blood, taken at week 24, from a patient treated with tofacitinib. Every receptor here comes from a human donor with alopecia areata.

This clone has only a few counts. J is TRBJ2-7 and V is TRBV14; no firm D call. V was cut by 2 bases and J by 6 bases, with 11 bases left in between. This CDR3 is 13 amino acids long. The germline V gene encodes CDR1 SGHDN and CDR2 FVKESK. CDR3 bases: TGTGCCAGCAGCCAAAGGACCCTGACCGAGCAGTACTTC. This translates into CASSQRTLTEQYF.

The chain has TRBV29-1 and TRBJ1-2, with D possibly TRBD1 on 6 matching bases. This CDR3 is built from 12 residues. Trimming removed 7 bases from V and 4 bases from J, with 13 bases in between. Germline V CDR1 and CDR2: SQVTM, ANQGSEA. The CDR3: CSGDTGGYGYTF. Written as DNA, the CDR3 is TGCAGCGGGGACACGGGTGGCTATGGCTACACCTTC.

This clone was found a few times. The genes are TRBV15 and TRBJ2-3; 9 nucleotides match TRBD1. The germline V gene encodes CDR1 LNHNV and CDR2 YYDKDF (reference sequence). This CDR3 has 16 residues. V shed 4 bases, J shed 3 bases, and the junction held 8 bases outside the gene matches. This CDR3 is CATSTRQGVLTDTQYF. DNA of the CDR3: TGTGCCACCAGCACTAGACAGGGGGTATTAACAGATACGCAGTATTTT.

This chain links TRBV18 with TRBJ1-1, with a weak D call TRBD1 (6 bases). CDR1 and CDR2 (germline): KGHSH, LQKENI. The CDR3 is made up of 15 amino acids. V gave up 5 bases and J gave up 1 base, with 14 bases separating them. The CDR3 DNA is TGTGCCAGCTCAGCCGGACAGTTTACGAACACTGAAGCTTTCTTT. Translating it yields CASSAGQFTNTEAFF.

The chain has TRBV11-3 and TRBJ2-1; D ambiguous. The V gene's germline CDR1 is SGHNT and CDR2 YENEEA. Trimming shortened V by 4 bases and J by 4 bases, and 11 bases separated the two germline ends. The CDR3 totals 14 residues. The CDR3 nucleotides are TGTGCCAGCAGCTACTCGGAAACGTACAATGAGCAGTTCTTC. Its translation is CASSYSETYNEQFF.

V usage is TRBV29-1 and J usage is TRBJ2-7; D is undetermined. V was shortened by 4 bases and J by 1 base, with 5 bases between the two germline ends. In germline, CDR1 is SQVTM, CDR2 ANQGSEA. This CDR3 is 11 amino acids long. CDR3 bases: TGCAGCGTTGGTGAATCCTACGAGCAGTACTTC. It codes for CSVGESYEQYF.

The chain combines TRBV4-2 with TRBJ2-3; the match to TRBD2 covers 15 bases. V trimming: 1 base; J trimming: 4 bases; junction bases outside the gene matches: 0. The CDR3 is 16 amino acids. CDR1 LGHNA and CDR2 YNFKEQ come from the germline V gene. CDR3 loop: CASSQGTSGGADTQYF. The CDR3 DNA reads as TGTGCCAGCAGCCAAGGGACTAGCGGGGGGGCAGATACGCAGTATTTT.

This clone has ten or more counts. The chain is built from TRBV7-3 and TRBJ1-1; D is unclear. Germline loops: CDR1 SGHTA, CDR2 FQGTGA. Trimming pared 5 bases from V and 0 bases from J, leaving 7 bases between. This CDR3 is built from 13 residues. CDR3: CASSGTVNTEAFF. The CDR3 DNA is TGTGCCAGCAGCGGTACAGTGAACACTGAAGCTTTCTTT.

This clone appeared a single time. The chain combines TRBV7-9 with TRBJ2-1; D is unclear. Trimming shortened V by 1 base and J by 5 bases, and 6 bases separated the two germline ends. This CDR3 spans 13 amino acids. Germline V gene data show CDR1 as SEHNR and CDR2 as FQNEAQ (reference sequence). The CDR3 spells CASSLGSNNEQFF. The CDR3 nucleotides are TGTGCCAGCAGCTTAGGGTCGAACAATGAGCAGTTCTTC.

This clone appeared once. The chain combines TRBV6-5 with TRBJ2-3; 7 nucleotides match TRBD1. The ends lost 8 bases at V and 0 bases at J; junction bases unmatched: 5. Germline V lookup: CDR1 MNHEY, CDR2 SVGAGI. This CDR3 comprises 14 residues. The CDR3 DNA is TGTGCCAGCCACGGGACAGCTAGCACAGATACGCAGTATTTT. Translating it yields CASHGTASTDTQYF.

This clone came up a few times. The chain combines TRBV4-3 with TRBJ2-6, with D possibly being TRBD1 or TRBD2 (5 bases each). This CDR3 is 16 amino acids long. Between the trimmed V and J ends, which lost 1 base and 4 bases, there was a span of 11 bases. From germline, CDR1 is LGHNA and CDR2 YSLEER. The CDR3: CASSQASGAGANVLTF. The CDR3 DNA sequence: TGCGCCAGCAGCCAAGCCTCCGGGGCCGGGGCCAACGTCCTGACTTTC.

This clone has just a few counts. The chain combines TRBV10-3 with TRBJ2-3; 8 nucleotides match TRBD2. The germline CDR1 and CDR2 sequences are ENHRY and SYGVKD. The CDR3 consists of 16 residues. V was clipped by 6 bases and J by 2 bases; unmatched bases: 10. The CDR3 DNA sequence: TGTGCCATCAGCGGAGCGGGGGAGATTGCCACAGATACGCAGTATTTT. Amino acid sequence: CAISGAGEIATDTQYF.

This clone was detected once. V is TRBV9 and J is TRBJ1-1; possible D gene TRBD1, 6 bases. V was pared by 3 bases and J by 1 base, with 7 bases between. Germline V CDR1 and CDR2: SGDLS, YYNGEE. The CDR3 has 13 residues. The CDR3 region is CASSARGNTEAFF. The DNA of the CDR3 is TGTGCCAGCAGCGCCAGGGGGAACACTGAAGCTTTCTTT.

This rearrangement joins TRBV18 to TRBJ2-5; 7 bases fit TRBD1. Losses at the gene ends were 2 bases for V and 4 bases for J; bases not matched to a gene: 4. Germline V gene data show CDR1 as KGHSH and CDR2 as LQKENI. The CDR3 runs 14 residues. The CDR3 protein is CASSPGQVGETQYF. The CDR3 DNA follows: TGTGCCAGCTCACCAGGACAGGTTGGAGAGACCCAGTACTTC.

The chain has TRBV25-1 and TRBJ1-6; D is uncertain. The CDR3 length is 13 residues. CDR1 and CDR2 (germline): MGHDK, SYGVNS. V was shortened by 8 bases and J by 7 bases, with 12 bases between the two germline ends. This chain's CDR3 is CASQSTPNSPLHF. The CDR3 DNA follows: TGTGCCAGCCAGTCAACTCCGAATTCACCCCTCCACTTT.

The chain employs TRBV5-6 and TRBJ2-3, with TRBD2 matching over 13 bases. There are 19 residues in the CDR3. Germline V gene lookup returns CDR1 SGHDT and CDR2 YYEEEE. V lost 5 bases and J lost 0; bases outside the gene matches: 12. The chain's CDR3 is CASSFSPGTSGASTDTQYF. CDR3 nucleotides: TGTGCCAGCAGTTTTTCTCCAGGGACTAGCGGGGCTAGCACAGATACGCAGTATTTT.

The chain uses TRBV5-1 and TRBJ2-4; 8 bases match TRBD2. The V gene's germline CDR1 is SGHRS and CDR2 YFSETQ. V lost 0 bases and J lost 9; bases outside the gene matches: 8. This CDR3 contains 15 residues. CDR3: CASSLVVSGGGIQYF. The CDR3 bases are TGCGCCAGCAGCTTGGTGGTGAGCGGGGGAGGCATTCAGTACTTC.